This entry concerns a single TCR beta chain. This clonotype occurred many times. Its cognate antigen has yet to be identified. Nothing much larger sits one base from this clone, and base qualities are not available. The data derive from a study of T cells in Graves' hyperthyroidism and ophthalmopathy (dated by TCRdb to about 2019). Regarding the research as a whole: Peripheral blood was sampled at the time of initial diagnosis, prior to any treatment. Whether ophthalmopathy could be predicted prospectively was tested in an independent validation cohort made up of 18 to 20 hyperthyroidism patients plus 17 patients who later progressed to ophthalmopathy. Once sampling was done, hyperthyroidism patients were given methimazole at a starting dose of 30 mg daily, whereas ophthalmopathy patients were given high-dose intravenous methylprednisolone. The paper describes TCR Vbeta CDR3 sequencing of 140 or so peripheral blood samples, made up of 40 to 45 ophthalmopathy patients, 70 to 75 hyperthyroidism patients and roughly 17 progressor patients. The 75 to 100 discovery patients were randomly divided into training and test sets at a 7:3 ratio. A discovery cohort of roughly 96 patients, roughly 40 with Graves' ophthalmopathy and more than 55 with stable Graves' hyperthyroidism, was used to find distinguishing TCR V-J signatures. In addition, the study compared T-cell repertoires in thyroid tissue and in blood from roughly 6 Graves' hyperthyroidism patients. What the study reported, not specific to this receptor: No statistical method was used to fix the sample size in advance, and group allocation was not hidden from the investigators. In validation, progression to ophthalmopathy was predicted by the model with around 71% sensitivity and 72% to 80% specificity, a median of roughly 6 months before onset. A model built on a 13 V-J signature distinguished ophthalmopathy from stable hyperthyroidism, reaching 87.88% sensitivity and around 82% specificity in cross-validation and 80%/75% in testing. Most expanded thyroid clonotypes (frequency above 0.001) were also detected in blood, a finding suggesting that blood repertoires may reflect thyroid immune responses.

TCR beta CDR3 regions were amplified from RNA transcripts. A first-round RT-PCR of the TCR CDR3 used the HTBI primer set with the Qiagen OneStep RT-PCR kit. Libraries were constructed in a second round of multiplex PCR, after which size selection and purification were performed. Paired-end sequencing of the libraries was performed with 100 bp reads on an Illumina HiSeq2000. In the paper's pipeline: SOAPnuke was used to process the raw data, with reads discarded if the reads contained adapters or uncalled bases, had a mean Phred below 15, or lacked an exact constant-primer or identifier match. COPE v1.2.5 was used to merge high-quality paired reads, and clonotypes were defined as unique nucleotide sequences. MiTCR v1.1 was used to align the clonotypes against IMGT TRBV, TRBD and TRBJ reference segments. Analysis was restricted to V-J combinations with a frequency above 0.0001, which covered roughly 99% of repertoires. The TCS score was defined as the ratio of F50 (clonal expansion) to E x V (chaos), calculated using BLOSUM62-based TCRdist between CDR3 peptides within each V-J. Welch's t-statistics and random forest reduced several hundred V-J features to 13, which were used in a naive Bayes classifier (R e1071). TCRdb cleaned the public reads at Q25 with fastp, built clones with MiXCR and kept in-frame beta chains. Rows matching on CDR3 protein sequence are summarized as one entry with the most common DNA and genes. What appears here as the V and J calls and clone size reflects TCRdb's work, not the paper's. The table for this sample lists under 550,000 distinct CDR3 sequences; around 15% of them were counted only once. The ten largest make up roughly 4.8% of the sample.

Stable Graves' hyperthyroidism was defined as no progression to ophthalmopathy during 18 months of follow-up. Hyperthyroidism patients were newly diagnosed, had a disease duration of under 2 months, and were aged 18 to 65 years. The study excluded patients with uncontrolled infections, other autoimmune diseases, pregnancy or lactation. Clinical symptoms, serum thyroxine and TRAb, thyroid ultrasound, and orbital computed tomography formed the basis for the diagnoses. PBMCs were isolated from roughly 10 ml of fresh peripheral blood by Ficoll-Paque density gradient centrifugation. Total RNA was extracted using Trizol reagent, and RNA quality was assessed on an Agilent 2100 Bioanalyzer. CDR1 and CDR2 (MDHEN, SYDVKM) derive from the germline V gene. Its CDR3 holds 13 amino acids, cysteine through phenylalanine. Only the CDR3 DNA is retained, 39 bases long and in frame from the first base. V is pared back by 4 bases and J by 1 base, with 7 bases lying between the germline termini.

The sequenced sample was blood. The receptor chain draws on TRBV28 and TRBJ1-2, with an unclear D gene assignment. The clonotype comes from a young woman with Graves' hyperthyroidism. The CDR3: CASSSGFNYGYTF. The nucleotide sequence is given as TGTGCCAGCAGTTCCGGGTTTAACTATGGCTACACCTTC.